Presented here are 10 T cell receptor beta chains from one specimen sequenced in a study of T cell responses to AZD1222 COVID-19 vaccine. Clones were sequenced by immunoSEQ multiplex PCR, and TCRdb holds only the in-frame ones, with some missing. Here the sample spans approximately 180,000 clones, just over 90% being singletons. This sample comprised peripheral blood, obtained 28 days after the second dose of the MenACWY control vaccine. Receptors were obtained from an adult who received the MenACWY meningococcal vaccine as a control.

This clone has a handful of counts. The gene calls are TRBV19 and TRBJ1-2, with a tentative D call TRBD1 (6 bases). The CDR3 has 14 amino acids. Germline lookup yields CDR1 LNHDA and CDR2 SQIVND (reference sequence). V lost 6 bases to trimming and J lost 7 bases, with 18 bases between them. The CDR3 DNA sequence: TGTGCCAGTAGCCCGGGGAGGGGGTCGCTTGGCTACACCTTC. Amino acid sequence: CASSPGRGSLGYTF.

The CDR3, as DNA: TGTGCCAGCAGCCAGCGGACAGGGAGGGATGGCTACACCTTC. Amino acids: CASSQRTGRDGYTF. J is TRBJ1-2 and V is TRBV7-9; 8 bases line up with TRBD1. CDR1 is SEHNR, CDR2 FQNEAQ, per germline (reference sequence). The CDR3 extends over 14 amino acids. With 5 bases clipped from V and 6 bases from J, the junction kept 8 bases outside the gene matches.

The genes are TRBV6-6 and TRBJ1-5; 7 bases fit TRBD1. Losses at the gene ends were 0 bases for V and 6 bases for J; bases not matched to a gene: 8. Germline values: CDR1 MNHNY, CDR2 SVGAGI (reference sequence). CDR3 length equals 16 residues. In DNA, the CDR3 is TGTGCCAGCAGTTACTCGCCCAGGGGGGAAGGTCAGCCCCAGCATTTT. This encodes CASSYSPRGEGQPQHF.

A remark on this clone: This CDR3 is also generated by other DNA sequences in the sample. The rearrangement links TRBV30 to TRBJ1-5, with D hard to call. V gave up 1 base and J gave up 5 bases, with 6 bases separating them. The length of the CDR3 is 12 residues. Germline CDR1 is GTSNPN and CDR2 is SVGIG (reference sequence). CDR3 DNA: TGTGCCTGGAGTGCTGGGCATCAGCCCCAGCATTTT. Its protein is CAWSAGHQPQHF.

This clone was observed a single time. V and J are TRBV15 and TRBJ1-4, with D unclear. Germline V gene sequence: CDR1 LNHNV, CDR2 YYDKDF (reference sequence). The CDR3 consists of 17 residues. Trimming left V 0 bases short and J 8 bases short, with 19 bases between. In DNA form, the CDR3 reads TGTGCCACCAGCAGAGATCGCTATTCCGAGAAAGGAGAAAAACTGTTTTTT. Translation gives CATSRDRYSEKGEKLFF.

The chain couples TRBV7-2 to TRBJ2-3; perhaps TRBD2 as D (5 bases). The CDR3 spans 13 residues. V was shortened by 5 bases and J by 3 bases, with 9 bases between the two germline ends. The V gene's germline CDR1 is SGHTA and CDR2 FQGNSA. Here the CDR3 reads CASSPTGTDTQYF. The CDR3 DNA reads TGTGCCAGCAGCCCAACGGGAACAGATACGCAGTATTTT.

The chain carries TRBV28 and TRBJ1-1; no clear D. CDR1 and CDR2 (germline): MDHEN, SYDVKM. This CDR3 is built from 13 residues. V lost 10 bases and J lost 0, with 12 bases in between. CDR3 region: CAIKSRLNTEAFF. CDR3 bases: TGTGCCATTAAGAGTCGACTGAACACTGAAGCTTTCTTT.

The chain couples TRBV9 to TRBJ1-3, with D possibly TRBD1 on 5 matching bases. Germline V gives CDR1 SGDLS, CDR2 YYNGEE. The CDR3 is 15 residues long. Trimming stripped 0 bases from V and 1 base from J, with 8 bases between. DNA of the CDR3: TGTGCCAGCAGCGTAGAGAGGGGTTCTGGAAACACCATATATTTT. It yields the protein CASSVERGSGNTIYF.

This sequence joins TRBV5-3 and TRBJ1-5; TRBD1 might be the D (5 bases). TRBV5-3 is placed among ORFs of uncertain function. The CDR3 is 16 residues long. Trimming took 3 bases from V and 2 from J, leaving 15 bases between them. In DNA, the CDR3 is TGTGCCAGAAGCTCCCCAAGGGGAGTAGGCAATCAGCCCCAGCATTTT. This codes for CARSSPRGVGNQPQHF.

This chain connects TRBV7-2 to TRBJ1-1; D unclear. Germline-derived CDR1 and CDR2 are SGHTA and FQGNSA. V shed 1 base and J shed 5 bases, with 8 bases lying between them. This CDR3 contains 13 residues. The CDR3 nucleotides are TGTGCCAGCAGCTTAGGGGTTTGGACTGAAGCTTTCTTT. It encodes CASSLGVWTEAFF.